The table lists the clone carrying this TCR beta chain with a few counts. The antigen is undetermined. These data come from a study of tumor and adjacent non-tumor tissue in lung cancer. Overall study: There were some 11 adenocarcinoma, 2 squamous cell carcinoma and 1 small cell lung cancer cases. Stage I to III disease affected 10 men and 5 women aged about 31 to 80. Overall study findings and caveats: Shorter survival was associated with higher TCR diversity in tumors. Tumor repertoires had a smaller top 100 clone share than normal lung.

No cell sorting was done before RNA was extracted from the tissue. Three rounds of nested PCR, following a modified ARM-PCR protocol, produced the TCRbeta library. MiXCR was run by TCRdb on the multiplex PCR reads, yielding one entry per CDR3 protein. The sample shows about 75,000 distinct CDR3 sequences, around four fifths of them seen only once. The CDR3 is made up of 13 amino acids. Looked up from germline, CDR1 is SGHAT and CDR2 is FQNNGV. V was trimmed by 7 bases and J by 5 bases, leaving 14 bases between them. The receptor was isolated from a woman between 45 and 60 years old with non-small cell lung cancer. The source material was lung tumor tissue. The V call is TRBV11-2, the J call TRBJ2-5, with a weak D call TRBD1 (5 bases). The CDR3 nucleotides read TGTGCCAGCAATCGACAGAGTTGGGAGACCCAGTACTTC. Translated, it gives CASNRQSWETQYF. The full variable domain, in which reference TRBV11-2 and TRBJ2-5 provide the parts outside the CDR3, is EAGVAQSPRYKIIEKRQSVAFWCNPISGHATLYWYQQILGQGPKLLIQFQNNGVVDDSQLPKDRFSAERLKGVDSTLKIQPAKLEDSAVYLCASNRQSWETQYFGPGTRLLVL.